This T cell receptor beta chain was retrieved from a study of PD-L1 blockade in urothelial cancer. Across the study: Administration of atezolizumab to patients began at some point between 2013 and 2015, at 1,200 mg intravenously every 3 weeks. Analyses used blood from 3 weeks (second dose) and 6 weeks after treatment start.

Data came from immunoSEQ multiplex PCR; TCRdb stores just in-frame clones and leaves some out. The sample consists of more than 90,000 clones, around four fifths of them appearing once. The CDR3 is made up of 14 amino acids. CDR1 is LGHNT, CDR2 FRNRAP, per germline. Trimming removed 6 bases from V and 1 base from J, with 12 bases in between. Time point of the sample: peripheral blood 6 weeks after treatment start. The chain carries TRBV12-5 and TRBJ1-1, with D possibly being TRBD1 (6 bases). The sequenced sample was PBMCs, obtained around atezolizumab (anti-PD-L1) treatment. The receptor was isolated from a man between 65 and 80 years old with urothelial cancer. CDR3: CASGADRTNTEAFF. The CDR3, as DNA: TGTGCTAGTGGAGCTGACAGGACGAACACTGAAGCTTTCTTT.